Here is one T cell receptor beta chain with its context. The antigen is undetermined. The data originate from a study of cytomegalovirus exposure and HLA in healthy donors. General study results and limits: Upon later analysis, HLA-associated TCR beta chains proved more clonally expanded than other, equally common chains.

V lost 10 bases and J lost 6, with 11 bases in between. Germline lookup yields CDR1 MNHNS and CDR2 SASEGT. This CDR3 is 11 amino acids long. The PCR was carried out with 60 Vbeta primers and 13 Jbeta primers. This table comes from immunoSEQ multiplex PCR, and its TCRdb copy is limited to in-frame clones, with some not included. The data hold roughly 180,000 clones, with around four fifths observed a single time. The specimen was PBMCs. The V and J genes are TRBV6-1 and TRBJ2-3; D not certain. This receptor was obtained from a man aged 25 to 40 in good health and CMV-seronegative. DNA of the CDR3: TGTGCCACCCATTTCGGGGATACGCAGTATTTT. It translates to CATHFGDTQYF.